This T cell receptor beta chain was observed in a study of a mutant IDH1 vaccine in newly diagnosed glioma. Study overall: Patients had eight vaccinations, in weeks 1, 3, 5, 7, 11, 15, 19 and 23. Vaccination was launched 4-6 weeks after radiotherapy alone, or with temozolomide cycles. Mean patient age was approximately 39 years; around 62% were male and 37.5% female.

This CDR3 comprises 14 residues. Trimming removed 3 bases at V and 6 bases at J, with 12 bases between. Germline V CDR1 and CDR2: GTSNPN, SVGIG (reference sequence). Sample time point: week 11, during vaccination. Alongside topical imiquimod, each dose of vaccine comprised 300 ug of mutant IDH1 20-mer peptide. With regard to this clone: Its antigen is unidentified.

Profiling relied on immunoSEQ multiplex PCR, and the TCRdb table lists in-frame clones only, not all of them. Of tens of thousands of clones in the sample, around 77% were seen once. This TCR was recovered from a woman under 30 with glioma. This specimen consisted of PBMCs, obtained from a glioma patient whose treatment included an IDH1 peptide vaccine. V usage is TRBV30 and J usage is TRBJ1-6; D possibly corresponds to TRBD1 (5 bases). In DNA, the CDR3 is TGTGCCTGGAGCTTGGGGCAGAGTAATTCACCCCTCCACTTT. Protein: CAWSLGQSNSPLHF.